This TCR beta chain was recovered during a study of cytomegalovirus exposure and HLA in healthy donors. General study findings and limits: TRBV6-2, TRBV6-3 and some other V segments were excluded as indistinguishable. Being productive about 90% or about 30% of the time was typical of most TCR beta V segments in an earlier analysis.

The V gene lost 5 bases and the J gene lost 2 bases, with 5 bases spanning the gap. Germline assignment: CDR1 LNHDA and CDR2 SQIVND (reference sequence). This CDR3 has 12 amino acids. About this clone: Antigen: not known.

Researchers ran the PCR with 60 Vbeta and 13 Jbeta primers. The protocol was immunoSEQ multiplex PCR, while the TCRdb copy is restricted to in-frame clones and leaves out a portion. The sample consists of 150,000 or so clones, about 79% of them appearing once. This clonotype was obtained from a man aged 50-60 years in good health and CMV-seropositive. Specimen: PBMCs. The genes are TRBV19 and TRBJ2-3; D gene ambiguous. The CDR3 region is CASSLNTDTQYF. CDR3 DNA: TGTGCCAGTAGTTTAAACACAGATACGCAGTATTTT.